This entry concerns a single T cell receptor beta chain. CDR3 length equals 13 residues. V was trimmed by 0 bases and J by 7 bases, leaving 9 bases between them. Germline assignment: CDR1 MNHEY and CDR2 SMNVEV (reference sequence). CD45RO-negative cells were positively selected for CCR7, leaving out terminally differentiated effector memory CD45RA+ cells. This entry belongs to a study of shared clonotypes between healthy human individuals. Deep level was the assay's run setting. TCRdb's copy holds only in-frame clones and misses some; the assay was immunoSEQ multiplex PCR. The table includes under 2,000,000 clones, just under 95% detected once.

The sequence derives from a young man in good health. Material: naive CD8+ T cells sorted from blood. The rearrangement joins TRBV27 to TRBJ1-2; D might be TRBD1 (6 bases). CDR3 DNA sequence: TGTGCCAGCAGTTTATCGGGGGCGGCTGGCTACACCTTC. It yields the protein CASSLSGAAGYTF.